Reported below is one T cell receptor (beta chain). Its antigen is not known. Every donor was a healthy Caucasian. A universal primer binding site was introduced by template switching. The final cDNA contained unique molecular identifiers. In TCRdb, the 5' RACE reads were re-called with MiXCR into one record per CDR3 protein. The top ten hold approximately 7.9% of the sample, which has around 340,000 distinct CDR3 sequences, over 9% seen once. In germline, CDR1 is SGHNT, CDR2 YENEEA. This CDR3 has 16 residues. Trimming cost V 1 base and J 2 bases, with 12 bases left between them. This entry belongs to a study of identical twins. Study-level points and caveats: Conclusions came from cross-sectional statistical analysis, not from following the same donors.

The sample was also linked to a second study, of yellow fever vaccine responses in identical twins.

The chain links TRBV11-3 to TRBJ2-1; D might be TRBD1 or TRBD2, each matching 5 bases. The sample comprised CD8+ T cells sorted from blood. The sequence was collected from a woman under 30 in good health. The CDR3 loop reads CASSLVGTPPYNEQFF. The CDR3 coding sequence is TGTGCCAGCAGCTTAGTCGGGACCCCCCCCTACAATGAGCAGTTCTTC.